This note documents a single TCR beta chain sequence. No antigen is known for it. The PCR used 60 Vbeta and 13 Jbeta primers. Profiling relied on immunoSEQ multiplex PCR, and the TCRdb table lists in-frame clones only, not all of them. The sample shows approximately 150,000 clones, over 75% of them seen only once. The data stem from a study of cytomegalovirus exposure and HLA in healthy donors. Whole-study findings and limits: Further analysis, carried out later, found HLA-associated TCR beta chains more clonally expanded than equally common other chains. Immune exposure data for these donors was limited to CMV serostatus. Overall, 164 TCR beta chains were annotated as cytomegalovirus-associated. Published work reported that the classifier diagnosed cytomegalovirus status with high specificity and sensitivity.

The trim removed 5 bases at V and 7 bases at J, leaving 8 bases unmatched. Germline assignment: CDR1 PRHDT and CDR2 FYEKMQ (reference sequence). The CDR3 length is 14 residues. Sequenced material: PBMCs. The source of this sequence is a man aged 40-49 years in good health and CMV-seronegative. V gene TRBV13 combines with J gene TRBJ2-7, with 10 bases identical to TRBD1. The CDR3 nucleotides are TGTGCCAGCAGCCCGAGACAGGGGGCGAGGGAGCAGTACTTC. The encoded protein is CASSPRQGAREQYF.